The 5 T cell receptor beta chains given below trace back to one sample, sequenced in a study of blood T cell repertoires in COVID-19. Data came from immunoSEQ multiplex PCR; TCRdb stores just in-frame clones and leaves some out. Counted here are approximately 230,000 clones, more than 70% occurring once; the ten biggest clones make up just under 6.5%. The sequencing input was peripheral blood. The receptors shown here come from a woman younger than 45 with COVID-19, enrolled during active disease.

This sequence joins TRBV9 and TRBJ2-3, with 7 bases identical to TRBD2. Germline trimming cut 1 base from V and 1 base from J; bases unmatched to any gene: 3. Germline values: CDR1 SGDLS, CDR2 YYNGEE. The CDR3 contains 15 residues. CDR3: CASSVTAGGTDTQYF. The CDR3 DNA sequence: TGTGCCAGCAGCGTAACGGCGGGGGGCACAGATACGCAGTATTTT.

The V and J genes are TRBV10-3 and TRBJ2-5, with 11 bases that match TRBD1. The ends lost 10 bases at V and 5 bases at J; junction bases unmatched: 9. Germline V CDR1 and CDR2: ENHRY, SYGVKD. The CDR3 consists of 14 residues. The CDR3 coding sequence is TGTGCCACTCAGACGGACAGGGGGCGTGAGACCCAGTACTTC. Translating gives CATQTDRGRETQYF.

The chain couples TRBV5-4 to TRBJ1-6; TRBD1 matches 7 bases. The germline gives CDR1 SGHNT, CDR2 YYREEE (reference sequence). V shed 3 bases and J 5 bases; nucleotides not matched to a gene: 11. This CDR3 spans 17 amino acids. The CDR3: CASSSPRDSENNSPLHF. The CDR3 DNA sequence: TGTGCCAGCAGCTCCCCCCGGGACAGCGAAAATAATTCACCCCTCCACTTT.

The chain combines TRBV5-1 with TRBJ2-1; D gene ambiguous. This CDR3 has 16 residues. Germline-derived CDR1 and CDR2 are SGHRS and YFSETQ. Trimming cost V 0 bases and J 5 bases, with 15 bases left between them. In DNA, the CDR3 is TGCGCCAGCAGCTTGGGTGGGCGAACCCTTAACAATGAGCAGTTCTTC. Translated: CASSLGGRTLNNEQFF.

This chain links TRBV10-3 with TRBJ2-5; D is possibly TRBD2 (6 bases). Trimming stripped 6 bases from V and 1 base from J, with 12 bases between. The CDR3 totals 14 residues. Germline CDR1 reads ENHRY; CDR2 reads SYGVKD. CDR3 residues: CAISLRGGQETQYF. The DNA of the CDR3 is TGTGCCATCAGCCTGCGGGGAGGCCAAGAGACCCAGTACTTC.